This TCR beta chain was observed in a study of identical twins (dated by TCRdb to the mid-2010s). With respect to the entire study: TCR alpha and beta repertoires from monozygotic twins, unrelated adults of various ages and cord blood were deep-sequenced to test whether fetal clonotypes persist. Replicate twin experiments were performed at different times using different library preparation protocols to rule out contamination.

Of note for this clonotype: Its antigen remains undetermined. It has no much larger one-base neighbor in the sample; base qualities were not kept.

Library preparation employed 5' RACE. Instrument on record: Illumina HiSeq 2000. Template switching introduced a universal primer binding site; the final cDNA contained a unique molecular identifier, enabling accurate counting of TCR cDNA molecules. Specific primers in the conserved constant-segment region were used to synthesize first-strand cDNA for the TCR alpha and beta chains. Each cDNA library was double barcoded, with a SMART-Mk sample barcode plus Illumina barcodes, to control for contamination. TruSeq adapter sequences and Illumina sample barcodes were added in two successive PCR steps. The TCR alpha and beta cDNA libraries were sequenced on the Illumina HiSeq platform using custom primers. In the source study's methods: Raw reads were processed with MiGEC to extract unique molecular identifiers, and MiXCR was used to determine CDR3 positions. For each individual, recombination models were inferred using an EM algorithm with the repgenHMM and IGoR tools. The tcR package in R was used for shared clonotype analysis, with sharing normalized by the product of cloneset sizes. To study raw recombination free of thymic and clonal selection effects, out-of-frame nonproductive sequences were analyzed. TCRdb applied fastp at Q25 and MiXCR to the public reads, then kept only in-frame beta chains. Each entry merges the rows of one CDR3 protein and shows their most common DNA and genes. TCRdb assigned the V and J calls; the authors' analysis was not used. This sample lists fewer than 550,000 distinct CDR3 sequences; over 11% were detected once. Together, the top ten hold 0.8% to 1% of the sample.

What the work shows at the level of the full study, not this receptor alone: Abundant cord blood beta clonotypes had fewer insertions, young adult naive repertoires showed a similar but weaker trend, and memory repertoires showed no such trend. In beta out-of-frame sequences, excess twin sharing was weaker, because having fewer shared sequences lowered the signal-to-noise ratio. In monozygotic twins, recombination models systematically underestimated out-of-frame TCR alpha sharing, but the models matched the sharing seen between unrelated individuals. Compared with coincidental sharing between unrelated individuals, an excess of low generation-probability sequences was observed among out-of-frame TCR alpha sequences shared between twins. Zero-insertion analyses could be partly confounded by invariant T cells such as MAIT and iNKT, though diverse VJ usage argued against such confounding for most clonotypes. Because the same donors could not be followed over many years, the conclusions relied on cross-sectional statistical analysis.

All donors were healthy Caucasians. The twin cohort consisted of three pairs of female monozygotic twins, all aged about 18 to 29 years. Positive isolation kits from Invitrogen were used to isolate CD4+ and CD8+ T cell populations. The CDR3 has 13 amino acids, counting the end cysteine and phenylalanine. The read is trimmed to its CDR3 DNA, 39 bases read in frame from base 1. Between the V and J ends, shortened by 4 bases and 6 bases respectively, the junction contains 13 bases. The same data also contributed to another study, on yellow fever vaccine responses in identical twins. From the second report: According to the authors, the vaccine-induced T cell response in identical twins seemed to be partly convergent and partly specific to each individual. In the study, vaccine-responding T cell clones were precisely tracked in identical twins.

This chain joins TRBV12-3 or TRBV12-4 to TRBJ2-7, with the D gene not clear enough to name. The clonotype comes from a young woman in good health. Specimen: CD4+ T cells sorted from blood. The nucleotide sequence reads TGTGCCAGCAGTTCGGTCAGAGCCGCCGAGCAGTACTTC. Translated, it reads CASSSVRAAEQYF.